Listed here are 22 T cell receptor beta chains from one sample, sequenced in a study of blood T cells in healthy people across ages. With a J-beta primer mix and a sample-barcoded 5' primer, a second PCR ran roughly 6 to 11 cycles. TCRdb reanalysed the 5' RACE reads using MiXCR and keeps one entry per CDR3 protein. The data contain 1.5 million or so distinct CDR3 sequences, roughly two fifths of them singletons. Sample: blood. The receptors come from a woman aged 18-29 years in good health.

Regarding this clonotype: A read error may produce the germline difference seen at one junction end. The chain employs TRBV4-3 and TRBJ2-1; TRBD1 agrees at 9 bases. CDR1 LGHNA and CDR2 YSLEER come from the germline V gene. The CDR3 has 17 amino acids. CDR3 DNA: TGCGCCAGCAGCCAAGATGGGGGACAGGGCTCCTACAAGGAGCAGTTCTTC. It encodes CASSQDGGQGSYKEQFF.

The sample holds a few counts of this clonotype. The chain recombines TRBV6-5 with TRBJ1-4; 11 nucleotides agree with TRBD1. This CDR3 comprises 14 residues. V was clipped by 6 bases and J by 8 bases; unmatched bases: 5. CDR1 MNHEY and CDR2 SVGAGI come from the germline V gene. The CDR3 sequence: CASSGTGGKEKLFF. CDR3 DNA sequence: TGTGCCAGCAGCGGGACAGGGGGGAAGGAAAAACTGTTTTTT.

This clonotype occurred a few times. The rearrangement links TRBV12-3 or TRBV12-4 to TRBJ2-5; no clear D gene. The V gene lost 1 base and the J gene lost 4 bases, with 13 bases spanning the gap. The CDR3 is 15 amino acids. Here the CDR3 reads CASSLELTRGETQYF. CDR3 DNA: TGTGCCAGCAGTTTAGAGTTGACAAGAGGAGAGACCCAGTACTTC.

In its sample, this clonotype was seen a few times. The rearrangement joins TRBV6-1 to TRBJ2-1; no reliable D call. CDR3 length: 13 amino acids. Trimming removed 8 bases from V and 7 bases from J, with 15 bases in between. Germline V lookup: CDR1 MNHNS, CDR2 SASEGT. The CDR3 here is CASLRAAWNEQFF. CDR3 bases: TGTGCCAGCCTTAGGGCCGCGTGGAATGAGCAGTTCTTC.

The V and J genes are TRBV27 and TRBJ1-4, with 7 bases fitting TRBD1. The V and J ends lost 6 bases and 5 bases, in that order; junction bases with no gene match: 12. The CDR3 has 16 amino acids. From germline, CDR1 is MNHEY and CDR2 SMNVEV (reference sequence). The CDR3 nucleotides read TGTGCCAGCAGCCCCGGGACAGCCAATTTAAATGAAAAACTGTTTTTT. Protein product: CASSPGTANLNEKLFF.

As regards this clonotype: Given a much more abundant clone one base away, this may be a read error. The chain uses TRBV5-1 and TRBJ2-3; TRBD2 aligns across 13 bases. The germline CDR1 and CDR2 sequences are SGHRS and YFSETQ. The V and J ends lost 4 bases and 8 bases, in that order; junction bases with no gene match: 7. This CDR3 comprises 15 residues. The CDR3 nucleotides read TGCGCCAGCAGCCCAACTAGCGGGGGGGCAGGTACGCAGTATTTT. This sequence encodes CASSPTSGGAGTQYF.

This chain links TRBV29-1 with TRBJ1-6; D is uncertain. The V gene's germline CDR1 is SQVTM and CDR2 ANQGSEA. The CDR3 consists of 11 residues. Trimming took off 6 bases at V and 7 bases at J, with 7 bases between the two ends. DNA for the CDR3: TGCAGCGTCCACATCAATTCACCCCTCCACTTT. This translates into CSVHINSPLHF.

Comments on this clonotype: A junction boundary mismatches the germline segment, possibly from a read error. The rearrangement joins TRBV12-3 or TRBV12-4 to TRBJ2-3; D is ambiguous. The CDR3 extends over 13 amino acids. CDR3 sequence: CASSLGSADVQYF. In DNA form, the CDR3 reads TGTGCCAGCAGTTTGGGAAGCGCAGATGTGCAGTATTTC.

This clonotype was seen a handful of times. The gene calls are TRBV29-1 and TRBJ2-5; 8 bases map to TRBD1. V shed 7 bases and J 5 bases; nucleotides not matched to a gene: 9. The CDR3 is 13 amino acids. The V gene's germline CDR1 is SQVTM and CDR2 ANQGSEA. The CDR3 region is CSAQGGVGETQYF. CDR3 sequence (DNA): TGCAGCGCACAGGGGGGAGTTGGGGAGACCCAGTACTTC.

Many counts were recorded for this clonotype. This chain joins TRBV6-5 and TRBJ2-1; D is undetermined. From germline, CDR1 is MNHEY and CDR2 SVGAGI. The CDR3 is 13 amino acids. The V gene lost 7 bases and the J gene lost 3 bases, with 10 bases spanning the gap. CDR3 in DNA: TGTGCCAGCACGACGGCCGTCTACAATGAGCAGTTCTTC. It specifies CASTTAVYNEQFF.

The gene calls are TRBV7-9 and TRBJ2-1, with 8 bases aligning to TRBD1. The end of the DNA is better explained by TRBJ2-7, so the J call may be wrong. The CDR3 length is 15 residues. Per the germline V gene, CDR1 is SEHNR and CDR2 is FQNEAQ (reference sequence). For the CDR3, the DNA is TGTGCCAGCAGCGAATCCGGGACAGGTACTTACGAGCAGTACTTC. Protein sequence: CASSESGTGTYEQYF.

There are a few counts of this clonotype. The rearrangement links TRBV30 to TRBJ2-3; D perhaps matches TRBD1 (5 bases). CDR1 is GTSNPN and CDR2 is SVGIG in the germline V gene (reference sequence). This CDR3 comprises 16 residues. The V end lost 3 bases, the J end lost 6 bases, and 22 bases lay between the germline ends. As DNA, the CDR3 is TGTGCCTGGAGGCCCAAGGGGCGCGCCGCGCGGGATACGCAGTATTTT. Protein product: CAWRPKGRAARDTQYF. The full variable domain, with the rest looked up from reference TRBV30 and TRBJ2-3, is SQTIHQWPATLVQPVGSPLSLECTVEGTSNPNLYWYRQAAGRGLQLLFYSVGIGQISSEVPQNLSASRPQDRQFILSSKKLLLSDSGFYLCAWRPKGRAARDTQYFGPGTRLTVL.

The J gene is TRBJ2-7, the V gene TRBV20-1; D ambiguous. V was clipped by 5 bases and J by 5 bases, with 19 bases between them. This CDR3 is built from 14 residues. The germline V gene encodes CDR1 DFQATT and CDR2 SNEGSKA (reference sequence). The CDR3: CSAGVPGLGHEQYF. Written as DNA, the CDR3 is TGCAGTGCTGGAGTACCGGGCCTAGGCCACGAGCAGTACTTC.

This chain uses TRBV21-1 with TRBJ1-5; whether TRBD1, the table's D call, matches the DNA was not checked. TRBV21-1 is recorded as a pseudogene. This CDR3 is 16 amino acids long. The CDR3 region is CASSETGGNSNQPQHF. The CDR3 nucleotides read TGTGCCAGCAGTGAGACAGGGGGCAATAGCAATCAGCCCCAGCATTTT.

This rearrangement joins TRBV27 to TRBJ2-1; 8 positions match TRBD2. This CDR3 is built from 13 residues. Trimming at V came to 5 bases and at J to 10 bases, leaving 7 bases not matched to a gene. The germline gives CDR1 MNHEY, CDR2 SMNVEV (reference sequence). The chain's CDR3 is CASSGRGAGEQFF. The DNA of the CDR3 is TGTGCCAGCAGTGGGCGGGGGGCGGGCGAGCAGTTCTTC.

In regard to this clonotype: The junction differs from germline at one of its ends, possibly a read error. The chain couples TRBV12-3 or TRBV12-4 to TRBJ2-3; 8 bases match TRBD2. The CDR3 extends over 15 amino acids. The CDR3 spells CASRDGGAGADTEYF. CDR3 coding DNA: TGTGCCAGCAGGGACGGGGGGGCTGGAGCAGATACGGAGTATTTT.

This chain links TRBV6-4 with TRBJ2-1, with a tentative D call TRBD1 (5 bases). The germline CDR1 and CDR2 sequences are MRHNA and SNTAGT. The CDR3 has 14 amino acids. Deletions cut 0 bases from V and 6 bases from J, with 9 bases between. The CDR3 DNA follows: TGTGCCAGCAGTGACTCATCAGGGTTCAATGAGCAGTTCTTC. Protein sequence: CASSDSSGFNEQFF.

This clonotype was counted a single time. The rearrangement uses TRBV12-3 or TRBV12-4 and TRBJ2-7, with D possibly being TRBD2 (6 bases). The V end lost 4 bases, the J end lost 1 base, and 17 bases lay between the germline ends. This CDR3 is built from 16 residues. The CDR3 sequence: CASSSVDLAGSYEQYF. CDR3 bases: TGTGCCAGCAGTTCCGTGGACCTGGCGGGATCCTACGAGCAGTACTTC.

This rearrangement joins TRBV6-6 to TRBJ1-5; tentative D call: TRBD1 (5 bases). Between the trimmed V and J ends, which lost 5 bases and 3 bases, there was a span of 20 bases. In germline, CDR1 is MNHNY, CDR2 SVGAGI (reference sequence). This CDR3 has 17 amino acids. CDR3 sequence reads: CASSTWGIQSSNQPQHF. The DNA for the CDR3 is TGTGCCAGCAGTACATGGGGGATCCAGTCGTCCAATCAGCCCCAGCATTTT.

The chain combines TRBV28 with TRBJ2-3; D call uncertain. Germline loops: CDR1 MDHEN, CDR2 SYDVKM. The CDR3 contains 16 residues. Trimming took 6 bases from V and 2 from J, leaving 18 bases between them. CDR3 amino acids: CASSRLSGPDTDTQYF. In DNA form, the CDR3 reads TGTGCCAGCAGCCGCCTCAGTGGTCCTGACACAGATACGCAGTATTTT.

The rearrangement uses TRBV6-5 and TRBJ1-2; D not certain. V was cut by 6 bases and J by 6 bases, with 20 bases left in between. Looked up from germline, CDR1 is MNHEY and CDR2 is SVGAGI. CDR3 size: 15 residues. The CDR3 nucleotides read TGTGCCAGCAGCTACACGGGTGCGCGGCCCGATGGCTACACCTTC. This gives the protein CASSYTGARPDGYTF.

The CDR3 loop is CASSLQQGSGYTF. The CDR3 DNA is TGTGCCAGCAGCTTACAACAGGGTAGCGGCTACACCTTC. This chain uses TRBV7-9 with TRBJ1-2, with D tentatively TRBD1 (6 bases). Germline V gene lookup returns CDR1 SEHNR and CDR2 FQNEAQ (reference sequence). CDR3 length equals 13 residues. V lost 2 bases and J 8 bases, leaving 12 bases between the germline ends.